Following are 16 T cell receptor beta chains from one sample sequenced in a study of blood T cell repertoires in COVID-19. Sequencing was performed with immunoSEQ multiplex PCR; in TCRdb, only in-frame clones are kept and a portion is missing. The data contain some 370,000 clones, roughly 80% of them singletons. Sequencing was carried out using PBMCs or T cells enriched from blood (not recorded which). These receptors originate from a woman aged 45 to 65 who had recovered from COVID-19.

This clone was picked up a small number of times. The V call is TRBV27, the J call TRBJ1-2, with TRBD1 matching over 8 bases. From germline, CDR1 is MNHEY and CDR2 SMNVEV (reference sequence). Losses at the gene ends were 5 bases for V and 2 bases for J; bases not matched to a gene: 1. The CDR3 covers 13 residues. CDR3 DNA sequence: TGTGCCAGCAGTCGGACAGGGAACTATGGCTACACCTTC. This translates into CASSRTGNYGYTF.

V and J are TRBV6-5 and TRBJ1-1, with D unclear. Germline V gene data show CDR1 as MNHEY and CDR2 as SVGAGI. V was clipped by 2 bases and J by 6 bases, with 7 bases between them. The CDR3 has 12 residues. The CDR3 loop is CASSYTGAEAFF. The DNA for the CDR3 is TGTGCCAGCAGTTACACCGGGGCTGAAGCTTTCTTT.

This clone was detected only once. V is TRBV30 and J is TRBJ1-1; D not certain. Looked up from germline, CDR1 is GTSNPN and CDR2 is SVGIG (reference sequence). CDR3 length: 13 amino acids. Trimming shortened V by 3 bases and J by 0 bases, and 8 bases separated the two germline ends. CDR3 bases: TGTGCCTGGAGAGCAGGATTGAACACTGAAGCTTTCTTT. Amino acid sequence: CAWRAGLNTEAFF.

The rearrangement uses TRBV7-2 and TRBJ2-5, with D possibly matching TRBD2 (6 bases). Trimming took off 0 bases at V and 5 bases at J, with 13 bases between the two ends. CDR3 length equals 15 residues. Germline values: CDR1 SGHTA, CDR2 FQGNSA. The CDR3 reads CASSLAPGTAETQYF. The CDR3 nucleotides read TGTGCCAGCAGCTTAGCGCCAGGGACTGCGGAGACCCAGTACTTC.

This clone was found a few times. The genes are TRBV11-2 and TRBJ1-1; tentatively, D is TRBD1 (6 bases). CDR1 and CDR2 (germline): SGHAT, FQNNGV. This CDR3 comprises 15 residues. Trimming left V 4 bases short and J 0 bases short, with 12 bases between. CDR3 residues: CASSSRQGMNTEAFF. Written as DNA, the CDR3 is TGTGCCAGCAGCTCCAGGCAGGGGATGAACACTGAAGCTTTCTTT.

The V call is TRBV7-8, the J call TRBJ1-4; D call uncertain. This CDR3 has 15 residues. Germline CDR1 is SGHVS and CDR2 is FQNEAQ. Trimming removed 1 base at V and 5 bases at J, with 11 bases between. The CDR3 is CASSLEEGANEKLFF. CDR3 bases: TGTGCCAGCAGCTTAGAGGAGGGCGCGAATGAAAAACTGTTTTTT.

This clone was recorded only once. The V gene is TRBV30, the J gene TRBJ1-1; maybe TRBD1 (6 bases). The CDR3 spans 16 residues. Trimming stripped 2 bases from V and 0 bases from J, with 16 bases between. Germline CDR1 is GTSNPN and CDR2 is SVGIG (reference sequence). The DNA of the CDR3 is TGTGCCTGGAGTTTGGGGGGGGCACAAATGAACACTGAAGCTTTCTTT. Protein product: CAWSLGGAQMNTEAFF. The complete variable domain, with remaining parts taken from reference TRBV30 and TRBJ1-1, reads SQTIHQWPATLVQPVGSPLSLECTVEGTSNPNLYWYRQAAGRGLQLLFYSVGIGQISSEVPQNLSASRPQDRQFILSSKKLLLSDSGFYLCAWSLGGAQMNTEAFFGQGTRLTVV.

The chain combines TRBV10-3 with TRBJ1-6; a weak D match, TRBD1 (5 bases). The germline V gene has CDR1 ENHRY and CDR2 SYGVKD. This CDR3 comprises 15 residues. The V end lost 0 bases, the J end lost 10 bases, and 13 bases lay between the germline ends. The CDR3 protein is CAISESRQGGSPLHF. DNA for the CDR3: TGTGCCATCAGTGAGTCGAGGCAGGGTGGCTCACCCCTCCACTTT.

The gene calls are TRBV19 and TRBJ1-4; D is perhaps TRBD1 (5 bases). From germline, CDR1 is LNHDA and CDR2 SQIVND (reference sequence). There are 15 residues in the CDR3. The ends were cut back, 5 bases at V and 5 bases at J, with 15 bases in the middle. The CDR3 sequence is CASSSQAGMNEKLFF. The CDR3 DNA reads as TGTGCCAGTAGTTCCCAAGCAGGGATGAATGAAAAACTGTTTTTT. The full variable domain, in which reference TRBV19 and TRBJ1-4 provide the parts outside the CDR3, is DGGITQSPKYLFRKEGQNVTLSCEQNLNHDAMYWYRQDPGQGLRLIYYSQIVNDFQKGDIAEGYSVSREKKESFPLTVTSAQKNPTAFYLCASSSQAGMNEKLFFGSGTQLSVL.

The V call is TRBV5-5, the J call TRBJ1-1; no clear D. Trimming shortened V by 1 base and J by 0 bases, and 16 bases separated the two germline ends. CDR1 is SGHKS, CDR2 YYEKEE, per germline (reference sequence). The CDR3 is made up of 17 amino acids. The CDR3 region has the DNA TGTGCCAGCAGCTTGTTCTGGTTATCTAGGATGAACACTGAAGCTTTCTTT. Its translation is CASSLFWLSRMNTEAFF.

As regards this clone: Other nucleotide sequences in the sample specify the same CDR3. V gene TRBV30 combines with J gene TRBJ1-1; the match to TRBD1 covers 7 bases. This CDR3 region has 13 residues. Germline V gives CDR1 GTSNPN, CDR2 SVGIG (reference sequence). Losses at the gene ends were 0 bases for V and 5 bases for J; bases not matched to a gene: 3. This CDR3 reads CAWSVRGRTEAFF. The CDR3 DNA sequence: TGTGCCTGGAGTGTAAGGGGGCGAACTGAAGCTTTCTTT.

Here the CDR3 DNA reads TGTGCCAGTAGGAACAGGGGCGAGAATAATGAAAAACTGTTTTTT. As protein: CASRNRGENNEKLFF. This rearrangement joins TRBV19 to TRBJ1-4; TRBD1 aligns across 7 bases. The CDR3 spans 15 residues. CDR1 and CDR2 (germline): LNHDA, SQIVND (reference sequence). The V segment lost 6 bases and the J segment 4 bases; nucleotides outside the gene matches: 8.

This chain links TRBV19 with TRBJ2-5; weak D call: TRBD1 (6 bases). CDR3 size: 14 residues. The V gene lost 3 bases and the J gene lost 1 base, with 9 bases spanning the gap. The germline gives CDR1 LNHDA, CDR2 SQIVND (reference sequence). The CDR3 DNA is TGTGCCAGTAGTATCAGGGGACCCCAAGAGACCCAGTACTTC. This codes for CASSIRGPQETQYF.

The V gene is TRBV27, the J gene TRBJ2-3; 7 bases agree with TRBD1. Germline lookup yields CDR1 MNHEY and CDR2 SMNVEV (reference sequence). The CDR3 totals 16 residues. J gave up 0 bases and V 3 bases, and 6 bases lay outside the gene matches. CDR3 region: CASSFRDRQSTDTQYF. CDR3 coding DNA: TGTGCCAGCAGTTTTCGGGACAGACAGAGCACAGATACGCAGTATTTT.

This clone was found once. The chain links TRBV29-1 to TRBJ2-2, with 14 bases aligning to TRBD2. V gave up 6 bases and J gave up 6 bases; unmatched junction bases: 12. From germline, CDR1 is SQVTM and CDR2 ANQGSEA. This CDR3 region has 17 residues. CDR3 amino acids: CSVDPGLAGVRPGELFF. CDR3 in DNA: TGCAGCGTCGACCCGGGACTAGCGGGAGTTCGTCCCGGGGAGCTGTTTTTT.

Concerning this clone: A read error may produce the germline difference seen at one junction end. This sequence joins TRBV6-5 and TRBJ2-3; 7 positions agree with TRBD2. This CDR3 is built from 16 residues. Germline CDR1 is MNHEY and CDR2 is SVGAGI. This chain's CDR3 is CASSYSGLTSRDTQYF. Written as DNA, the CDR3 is TGTGCCAGCAGTTACAGCGGGTTGACTAGCAGAGATACGCAGTATTTT.